This TCR beta chain was obtained from a study of naive and memory T cell subsets. Broader study findings: Each distinct alpha or beta sequence counts as one clonotype.

Points on this clonotype: Its specificity is not known.

After the first PCR, alpha and beta chain libraries were processed separately. The beta constant-region primer was an equimolar mix of two oligonucleotides covering TRBC1 and TRBC2. An oligonucleotide with the SP2 primer and a 12-nucleotide UMI was ligated to the cDNA 3' end. TCRdb processed the UMI-ligation and nested PCR reads anew with MiXCR; each CDR3 protein has one entry. This sample carries 84,000 or so distinct CDR3 sequences, 7% to 7.5% of them seen once, and the ten largest clones take 1.6%. The source material was central memory CD4+ T cells from blood. The source of this sequence is a human donor in good health.

CDR3 nucleotide sequence: TGTGCCAGCAGCTTTAAATCTTCTGGCTTCCCCACAGATACGCAGTATTTT. Its translation: CASSFKSSGFPTDTQYF. The chain has TRBV11-2 and TRBJ2-3; no definite D call. The V end lost 3 bases, the J end lost 2 bases, and 18 bases lay between the germline ends. The CDR3 length is 17 residues. CDR1 and CDR2 (germline): SGHAT, FQNNGV.